Listed here is a single T cell receptor beta chain. V gave up 7 bases and J gave up 3 bases, with 12 bases separating them. The CDR3 runs 14 residues. CDR1 ENHRY and CDR2 SYGVKD come from the germline V gene. The data are from a study of technical replicates of blood from a few donors. Measured with immunoSEQ multiplex PCR; TCRdb has only the in-frame clones, and not every one. The repertoire holds around 80,000 clones, about 96% seen once, with just over 0.3% in the top ten. The sequencing sample was made of T cells isolated from PBMCs. The genes are TRBV10-3 and TRBJ1-4, with TRBD1 as a possible D gene (6 bases). The receptor was derived from a human donor in good health. CDR3 loop: CAIKKGGPNEKLFF. As DNA, the CDR3 is TGTGCCATCAAGAAGGGGGGGCCTAATGAAAAACTGTTTTTT.